The 31 T cell receptor beta chains below were found in one sample sequenced in a study of response to subunit inactivated influenza vaccine. MiXCR was run by TCRdb on the RT-PCR reads, yielding one entry per CDR3 protein. The repertoire holds about 520,000 distinct CDR3 sequences, with about 25% as singletons. This material consisted of CD4+ T cells sorted from PBMCs, taken 4 to 6 days after vaccination. These receptors were taken from a man aged 45-65 years who received an inactivated influenza vaccine.

This clonotype has just a few counts. This chain links TRBV7-2 with TRBJ2-4, with a possible D match to TRBD1 (6 bases). V lost 5 bases, J lost 8 bases, and 13 bases lay in between. The CDR3 is 13 residues long. Germline CDR1 is SGHTA and CDR2 is FQGNSA. This CDR3 is CASSLVAGDIQYF. In nucleotides, the CDR3 is TGTGCCAGCAGCCTAGTGGCAGGGGACATTCAGTACTTC.

This clonotype has only a few counts. V is TRBV29-1 and J is TRBJ2-6, with TRBD2 as a possible D gene (6 bases). CDR1 is SQVTM, CDR2 ANQGSEA, per germline. The germline V and J ends were trimmed by 4 bases and 0 bases, with 13 bases remaining between them. This CDR3 is built from 16 residues. CDR3 DNA sequence: TGCAGCGTTGTGGGGGGAAGAGGCTCTGGGGCCAACGTCCTGACTTTC. Its translation: CSVVGGRGSGANVLTF.

This clonotype was found a few times. V gene TRBV12-3 or TRBV12-4 combines with J gene TRBJ2-7; D unclear. This CDR3 comprises 12 residues. V dropped 5 bases and J dropped 6 bases, with 11 bases sitting between them. The CDR3 loop is CASSPEFSEQYF. CDR3 in DNA: TGTGCCAGCAGTCCCGAATTTAGCGAGCAGTACTTC.

The chain links TRBV6-5 to TRBJ2-5, with D unclear. Germline CDR1 is MNHEY and CDR2 is SVGAGI. The CDR3 runs to 15 residues. V shed 0 bases and J shed 3 bases, with 11 bases lying between them. CDR3 nucleotides: TGTGCCAGCAGTTACTCCGGGCCCTCCAAAGAGACCCAGTACTTC. Protein sequence: CASSYSGPSKETQYF.

The V call is TRBV18, the J call TRBJ2-1, with unresolved D. CDR1 and CDR2 from the germline V gene are KGHSH and LQKENI. The CDR3 runs to 13 residues. V lost 4 bases, J lost 4 bases, and 8 bases lay in between. The CDR3 DNA is TGTGCCAGCTCACTGGGCATTTACAATGAGCAGTTCTTC. Its protein is CASSLGIYNEQFF.

The chain links TRBV4-3 to TRBJ2-1; TRBD2 matches 11 bases. Trimming removed 3 bases from V and 0 bases from J; junction bases left unmatched: 13. Germline assignment: CDR1 LGHNA and CDR2 YSLEER. The CDR3 has 20 amino acids. CDR3 in amino acids: CASSQRTSGSPLSSYNEQFF. Written as DNA, the CDR3 is TGCGCCAGCAGCCAGAGAACTAGCGGGAGTCCCCTAAGCTCCTACAATGAGCAGTTCTTC.

The V call is TRBV5-1, the J call TRBJ2-2; 8 bases line up with TRBD1. CDR1 SGHRS and CDR2 YFSETQ come from the germline V gene. V was clipped by 4 bases and J by 0 bases; unmatched bases: 2. The CDR3 sequence is 15 residues long. The CDR3 loop reads CASSDRGANTGELFF. As DNA, the CDR3 is TGCGCCAGCAGCGACAGGGGTGCGAACACCGGGGAGCTGTTTTTT.

A few counts support this clonotype. This sequence joins TRBV6-2 or TRBV6-3 and TRBJ1-6; D gene unclear. This CDR3 is built from 15 residues. The V gene's germline CDR1 is MNHEY and CDR2 SVGEGT. V was trimmed by 5 bases and J by 7 bases, leaving 15 bases between them. The chain's CDR3 is CASSSRSHGNSPLHF. CDR3 DNA: TGTGCCAGCAGTAGCCGGTCACACGGCAATTCACCCCTCCACTTT.

This clonotype was seen a handful of times. The J gene is TRBJ2-7, the V gene TRBV6-5; perhaps TRBD1 as D (6 bases). V lost 2 bases to trimming and J lost 5 bases, with 13 bases between them. The CDR3 runs 14 residues. CDR1 MNHEY and CDR2 SVGAGI come from the germline V gene. The CDR3 nucleotides are TGTGCCAGCAGTTACACAGGGTTAGTGGACGAGCAGTACTTC. It encodes CASSYTGLVDEQYF.

This chain links TRBV6-6 with TRBJ2-7; a possible D gene is TRBD2 (5 bases). Trimming removed 8 bases from V and 0 bases from J, with 17 bases in between. The CDR3 spans 15 residues. The germline gives CDR1 MNHNY, CDR2 SVGAGI (reference sequence). CDR3 sequence reads: CASAGPSGLSYEQYF. DNA for the CDR3: TGTGCCAGCGCCGGACCCAGCGGACTCTCCTACGAGCAGTACTTC.

The chain joins TRBV10-3 to TRBJ2-5, with D unresolved. The CDR3 totals 12 residues. Per the germline V gene, CDR1 is ENHRY and CDR2 is SYGVKD. Trimming cost V 2 bases and J 6 bases, with 7 bases left between them. The CDR3 DNA follows: TGTGCCATCAGTGAGAGTGAAAAGACCCAGTACTTC. Its translation is CAISESEKTQYF.

The rearrangement uses TRBV7-2 and TRBJ1-4; 8 nucleotides line up with TRBD1. The CDR3 has 15 residues. Looked up from germline, CDR1 is SGHTA and CDR2 is FQGNSA. V was clipped by 7 bases and J by 10 bases; unmatched bases: 14. CDR3 nucleotides: TGTGCCAGCACCCTGAGACAGGGGCCCAGTGTAAAACTGTTTTTT. Translation: CASTLRQGPSVKLFF.

This clonotype was detected only a few times. This sequence joins TRBV7-9 and TRBJ1-5; unclear D gene. The V gene's germline CDR1 is SEHNR and CDR2 FQNEAQ (reference sequence). V lost 1 base and J lost 0, with 7 bases in between. The CDR3 covers 15 residues. As DNA, the CDR3 is TGTGCCAGCAGCTTAGGAGATTATAGCAATCAGCCCCAGCATTTT. Residues: CASSLGDYSNQPQHF.

This clonotype appeared many times. The chain couples TRBV7-9 to TRBJ1-1; possible D gene TRBD1, 5 bases. CDR1 is SEHNR and CDR2 is FQNEAQ in the germline V gene (reference sequence). The CDR3 spans 16 residues. V gave up 6 bases and J gave up 4 bases, with 21 bases separating them. CDR3 coding DNA: TGTGCCAGCAGTCACTATGTGGGCAGGGCGGGCACTGAAGCTTTCTTT. Amino acids: CASSHYVGRAGTEAFF.

This clonotype was counted ten times or more. The chain is built from TRBV5-1 and TRBJ1-2; D gene unclear. Germline V gene lookup returns CDR1 SGHRS and CDR2 YFSETQ. This CDR3 has 14 amino acids. Trimming cost V 4 bases and J 3 bases, with 13 bases left between them. The CDR3 DNA follows: TGCGCCAGCAGCCCAGCCCTGGGAGACTATGGCTACACCTTC. Protein sequence: CASSPALGDYGYTF.

This chain joins TRBV29-1 and TRBJ2-5, with 11 bases matching TRBD2. The CDR3 runs to 13 residues. Germline values: CDR1 SQVTM, CDR2 ANQGSEA. Trimming took 7 bases from V and 5 from J; bases not matched to a gene: 6. In nucleotides, the CDR3 is TGCAGCGGTGGACTAGCGGGTGAGGAGACCCAGTACTTC. Residues: CSGGLAGEETQYF. Full variable domain (outside the CDR3, taken from reference TRBV29-1 and TRBJ2-5): SAVISQKPSRDICQRGTSLTIQCQVDSQVTMMFWYRQQPGQSLTLIATANQGSEATYESGFVIDKFPISRPNLTFSTLTVSNMSPEDSSIYLCSGGLAGEETQYFGPGTRLLVL.

This clonotype was picked up a small number of times. CDR3 residues: CAISESLAGGYSGANVLTF. Written as DNA, the CDR3 is TGTGCCATCAGTGAGTCGCTAGCGGGAGGTTACTCTGGGGCCAACGTCCTGACTTTC. The chain links TRBV10-3 to TRBJ2-6; 11 bases fit TRBD2. The CDR3 length is 19 residues. The V and J ends lost 0 bases and 0 bases, in that order; junction bases with no gene match: 4. Germline V gene data show CDR1 as ENHRY and CDR2 as SYGVKD.

In this sample, this clonotype turned up a few times. The V gene is TRBV18, the J gene TRBJ2-3; maybe TRBD2 (5 bases). Germline V lookup: CDR1 KGHSH, CDR2 LQKENI. Between the trimmed V and J ends, which lost 3 bases and 0 bases, there was a span of 13 bases. There are 16 residues in the CDR3. In nucleotides, the CDR3 is TGTGCCAGCTCACCTCTGGGGAGCATTAGCACAGATACGCAGTATTTT. Its protein product is CASSPLGSISTDTQYF.

This clonotype was counted a few times. This sequence joins TRBV3-1 and TRBJ2-1; D is perhaps TRBD2 (5 bases). Trimming removed 1 base from V and 11 bases from J, with 9 bases in between. CDR1 and CDR2 from the germline V gene are LGHDT and YNNKEL (reference sequence). The CDR3 has 12 residues. DNA for the CDR3: TGTGCCAGCAGCCAAGGACTAAGCCAGCAGTTCTTC. This gives the protein CASSQGLSQQFF.

V is TRBV9 and J is TRBJ2-5; D unclear. The germline gives CDR1 SGDLS, CDR2 YYNGEE. The CDR3 length is 13 residues. V was clipped by 0 bases and J by 5 bases, with 8 bases between them. DNA of the CDR3: TGTGCCAGCAGCGTAGACAACCGGGAGACCCAGTACTTC. Translated: CASSVDNRETQYF.

The chain carries TRBV12-3 or TRBV12-4 and TRBJ1-4; 7 nucleotides agree with TRBD1. The CDR3 is 15 amino acids. V was pared by 6 bases and J by 4 bases, with 8 bases of the junction left unmatched. The CDR3 spells CASRFSTGFNEKLFF. In nucleotides, the CDR3 is TGTGCCAGCAGGTTCTCGACAGGGTTTAATGAAAAACTGTTTTTT.

The V call is TRBV7-8, the J call TRBJ2-7; D not certain. V lost 1 base, J lost 0 bases, and 10 bases lay in between. This CDR3 region has 15 residues. The germline V gene has CDR1 SGHVS and CDR2 FQNEAQ. CDR3: CASSLGSESSYEQYF. CDR3 in DNA: TGTGCCAGCAGCTTAGGATCGGAGAGCTCCTACGAGCAGTACTTC.

This clonotype was detected ten times or more. The V and J genes are TRBV25-1 and TRBJ1-2; D is unclear. CDR1 and CDR2 (germline): MGHDK, SYGVNS. V lost 9 bases to trimming and J lost 8 bases, with 13 bases between them. The CDR3 loop spans 11 amino acids. CDR3 region: CARQYSRGYTF. The DNA of the CDR3 is TGTGCCAGACAGTACTCGCGCGGCTACACCTTC.

This clonotype has just a few counts. The chain recombines TRBV2 with TRBJ1-6, with 8 nucleotides matching TRBD1. V lost 2 bases and J lost 6; bases outside the gene matches: 3. Per the germline V gene, CDR1 is SNHLY and CDR2 is FYNNEI. The CDR3 loop spans 15 amino acids. In DNA form, the CDR3 reads TGTGCCAGCAGTGAAAGACAGGGGTTTAATTCACCCCTCCACTTT. Amino acids: CASSERQGFNSPLHF. The full variable domain, rest sourced from reference TRBV2 and TRBJ1-6, is EPEVTQTPSHQVTQMGQEVILRCVPISNHLYFYWYRQILGQKVEFLVSFYNNEISEKSEIFDDQFSVERPDGSNFTLKIRSTKLEDSAMYFCASSERQGFNSPLHFGNGTRLTVT.

This clonotype has just a few counts. The rearrangement links TRBV15 to TRBJ2-7, with D perhaps being TRBD1 or TRBD2 (6 bases each). CDR3 length: 15 amino acids. Trimming pared 4 bases from V and 0 bases from J, leaving 13 bases between. Looked up from germline, CDR1 is LNHNV and CDR2 is YYDKDF (reference sequence). The CDR3 is CATSKGGQTSYEQYF. The CDR3 DNA follows: TGTGCCACCAGCAAGGGGGGCCAGACCTCCTACGAGCAGTACTTC.

This clonotype was counted only a few times. The gene calls are TRBV12-5 and TRBJ2-5, with 10 bases identical to TRBD1. The CDR3 consists of 15 residues. CDR1 LGHNT and CDR2 FRNRAP come from the germline V gene. The V and J ends lost 6 bases and 4 bases, in that order; junction bases with no gene match: 8. CDR3 in DNA: TGTGCTAGTGGCATGACAGGGGGCGGTGGAGAGACCCAGTACTTC. Encoded protein: CASGMTGGGGETQYF.

This clonotype was counted a few times. The chain combines TRBV7-2 with TRBJ2-1; 8 bases map to TRBD2. Looked up from germline, CDR1 is SGHTA and CDR2 is FQGNSA. The CDR3 is 13 amino acids. V dropped 4 bases and J dropped 5; count of bases not matched to a gene: 1. CDR3 in amino acids: CASSWTSNNEQFF. CDR3 bases: TGTGCCAGCAGCTGGACTAGCAACAATGAGCAGTTCTTC.

The chain carries TRBV7-2 and TRBJ2-7; unclear D gene. Germline lookup yields CDR1 SGHTA and CDR2 FQGNSA. The CDR3 runs to 12 residues. V gave up 3 bases and J gave up 3 bases, with 6 bases separating them. The CDR3 coding sequence is TGTGCCAGCAGCTTTAATCTCTACGAGCAGTACTTC. It codes for CASSFNLYEQYF.

The chain is built from TRBV10-3 and TRBJ2-3, with no clear D. The CDR3 runs 16 residues. Between the trimmed V and J ends, which lost 5 bases and 0 bases, there was a span of 15 bases. Germline V CDR1 and CDR2: ENHRY, SYGVKD. CDR3 nucleotides: TGTGCCATCAGTCCCAGGTTAGGCTCTAGCACAGATACGCAGTATTTT. Protein sequence: CAISPRLGSSTDTQYF.

Only a few counts were recorded for this clonotype. J is TRBJ2-5 and V is TRBV6-2 or TRBV6-3; 10 nucleotides line up with TRBD2. This CDR3 spans 15 amino acids. V shed 7 bases, J shed 5 bases, and the junction held 10 bases outside the gene matches. CDR1 MNHEY and CDR2 SVGEGT come from the germline V gene. The CDR3 coding sequence is TGTGCCAGCACCGACCAGCGGGGGGGCAGGGAGACCCAGTACTTC. Translating it yields CASTDQRGGRETQYF.

This chain links TRBV10-3 with TRBJ1-2; TRBD1 agrees at 8 bases. Looked up from germline, CDR1 is ENHRY and CDR2 is SYGVKD. CDR3 size: 13 residues. With 4 bases clipped from V and 7 bases from J, the junction kept 5 bases outside the gene matches. The CDR3 loop reads CAISGSTGVGYTF. CDR3 in DNA: TGTGCCATCAGTGGATCGACAGGGGTTGGCTACACCTTC.